A single sample is the source of the 4 T cell receptor beta chains below, sequenced in a study of human T cells and chemical hapten exposure. Time point specified: pre-sensitization, week 0. Treatment of the sample: therapeutic diphenylcyclopropenone sensitization with weekly scalp DPC. MiXCR, applied by TCRdb to the RACE reads, yields one record per CDR3 protein. The data contain a few hundred thousand distinct CDR3 sequences, roughly 8% of them singletons. The sequencing here drew on whole blood, taken in connection with sensitization to the hapten diphenylcyclopropenone (DPC). These receptors all come from a man aged 18-30 years with alopecia areata. Some clones in this sample may be carry-over from other donors' samples.

In this sample, this clonotype turned up a few times. V and J are TRBV7-3 and TRBJ1-1; TRBD1 agrees at 9 bases. The CDR3 runs 14 residues. Looked up from germline, CDR1 is SGHTA and CDR2 is FQGTGA. With V trimmed by 4 bases and J by 5 bases, 5 bases remained unmatched. CDR3 bases: TGTGCCAGCAGCTCCACAGGGGGCTGGACTGAAGCTTTCTTT. Translation: CASSSTGGWTEAFF.

This sequence joins TRBV7-8 and TRBJ2-5, with TRBD2 identical over 9 bases. Germline lookup yields CDR1 SGHVS and CDR2 FQNEAQ. The junction had 8 bases not matched to a gene; V was cut back by 1 base and J by 5 bases. This CDR3 has 16 residues. CDR3 nucleotides: TGTGCCAGCAGCTTAGTATTTAGCGGGGGCACGGAGACCCAGTACTTC. This encodes CASSLVFSGGTETQYF.

This clonotype has a handful of counts. The chain links TRBV29-1 to TRBJ1-1; the match to TRBD1 covers 7 bases. This CDR3 is built from 13 residues. Germline loops: CDR1 SQVTM, CDR2 ANQGSEA. Trimming took 4 bases from V and 2 from J; bases not matched to a gene: 4. As DNA, the CDR3 is TGCAGCGTTGCCAGACAGGGAAACACTGAAGCTTTCTTT. This sequence encodes CSVARQGNTEAFF. Drawing the rest from reference TRBV29-1 and TRBJ1-1, the complete variable domain is SAVISQKPSRDICQRGTSLTIQCQVDSQVTMMFWYRQQPGQSLTLIATANQGSEATYESGFVIDKFPISRPNLTFSTLTVSNMSPEDSSIYLCSVARQGNTEAFFGQGTRLTVV.

This clonotype has a count of ten or more. The chain recombines TRBV5-6 with TRBJ1-1, with a possible D match to TRBD1 (5 bases). The germline V and J ends were trimmed by 4 bases and 8 bases, with 12 bases remaining between them. CDR1 is SGHDT, CDR2 YYEEEE, per germline. The CDR3 covers 12 residues. Here the CDR3 reads CASSPGGREAFF. The CDR3 DNA reads as TGTGCCAGCAGCCCGGGGGGGAGAGAAGCTTTCTTT. Complete variable domain (other parts from reference TRBV5-6 and TRBJ1-1): DAGVTQSPTHLIKTRGQQVTLRCSPKSGHDTVSWYQQALGQGPQFIFQYYEEEERQRGNFPDRFSGHQFPNYSSELNVNALLLGDSALYLCASSPGGREAFFGQGTRLTVV.